The T cell receptor (beta chain) described here comes from a study of cytomegalovirus exposure and HLA in healthy donors. Findings and caveats of the study: In a later analysis, an Asian-associated ancestry cluster reportedly showed fewer N-insertions than the approximately 610-donor mean.

Notes on this clone: The antigen remains undetermined.

The PCR made use of 60 Vbeta and 13 Jbeta primers. Libraries were prepared by immunoSEQ multiplex PCR; TCRdb keeps only in-frame clonotypes and omits some of them. This repertoire includes approximately 70,000 clones. Germline V gene data show CDR1 as MRHNA and CDR2 as SNTAGT. This CDR3 is 13 amino acids long. V was trimmed by 3 bases and J by 6 bases, leaving 8 bases between them. The sequence was collected from a woman aged 30 to 39 in good health and CMV-seronegative. The material sequenced was PBMCs. V gene TRBV6-4 combines with J gene TRBJ2-2; D may be TRBD2 (5 bases). CDR3 loop: CASSDLGAGELFF. The CDR3 nucleotides are TGTGCCAGCAGTGATCTCGGGGCCGGGGAGCTGTTTTTT.